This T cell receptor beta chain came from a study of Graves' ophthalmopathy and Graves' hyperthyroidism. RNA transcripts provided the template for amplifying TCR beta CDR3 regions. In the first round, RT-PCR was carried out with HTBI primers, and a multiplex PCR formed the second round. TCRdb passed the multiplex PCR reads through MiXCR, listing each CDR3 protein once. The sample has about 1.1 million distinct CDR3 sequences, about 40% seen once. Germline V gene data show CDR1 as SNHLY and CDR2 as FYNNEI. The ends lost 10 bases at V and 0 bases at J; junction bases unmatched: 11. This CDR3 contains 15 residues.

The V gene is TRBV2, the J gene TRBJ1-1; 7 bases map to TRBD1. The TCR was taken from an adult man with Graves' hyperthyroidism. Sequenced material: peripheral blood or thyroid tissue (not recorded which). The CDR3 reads CAISQPTGLNTEAFF. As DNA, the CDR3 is TGTGCCATCAGCCAGCCGACAGGGTTGAACACTGAAGCTTTCTTT.